This T cell receptor beta chain was recorded in a study of preoperative IRX-2 immunotherapy in early breast cancer. V lost 2 bases and J 2 bases, leaving 6 bases between the germline ends. The CDR3 contains 13 residues. CDR1 is SGHTA, CDR2 FQGTGA, per germline. Measured with immunoSEQ multiplex PCR; TCRdb has only the in-frame clones, and not every one. The repertoire has around 35,000 clones, 90% to 95% of them found once; the top ten carry approximately 6.5%. As for treatment: preoperative locoregional IRX-2 cytokine immunotherapy. With respect to this clone: This specimen includes other DNA sequences encoding the same CDR3.

The chain uses TRBV7-3 and TRBJ2-5; D may be TRBD1 (5 bases). The sequence was collected from a human donor with breast cancer. This material was collected from a patient treated with IRX-2 immunotherapy. The CDR3 region has the DNA TGTGCCAGCAGCTTAGACAGACAAGAGACCCAGTACTTC. It is translated as CASSLDRQETQYF.